One and the same sample provided the 22 T cell receptor beta chains below, sequenced in a study of shared clonotypes between healthy human individuals. Measured with immunoSEQ multiplex PCR; TCRdb has only the in-frame clones, and not every one. This sample yields 2,500,000 or so clones, of which approximately 94% are seen a single time; around 0.14% belongs to the top ten. What was sequenced was naive CD4+ T cells sorted from blood. Subset indicated: CD45RA+ positively selected. These TCRs come from a man between 18 and 29 years old in good health.

This clone is a singleton in its sample. This CDR3 is CASSLWGGTSTDTQYF. DNA of the CDR3: TGTGCCAGCAGCTTATGGGGAGGCACTAGCACAGATACGCAGTATTTT. The J gene is TRBJ2-3, the V gene TRBV11-2, with D maybe TRBD2 (6 bases). This CDR3 comprises 16 residues. The germline V gene has CDR1 SGHAT and CDR2 FQNNGV. V dropped 2 bases and J dropped 0 bases, with 12 bases sitting between them.

This clone appeared once. The same CDR3 is also encoded by other DNA sequences in this sample. The genes are TRBV27 and TRBJ1-5; D uncertain. Germline V gene lookup returns CDR1 MNHEY and CDR2 SMNVEV (reference sequence). The CDR3 contains 14 residues. V was trimmed by 1 base and J by 4 bases, leaving 8 bases between them. CDR3 DNA sequence: TGTGCCAGCAGTTTATACAGTGGAAATCAGCCCCAGCATTTT. Its translation is CASSLYSGNQPQHF.

Details on this clone: One junction end disagrees with the germline gene, perhaps due to a read error. CDR3 protein: CASSLAGGGQKLVF. In DNA, the CDR3 is TGTGCCAGCAGCTTAGCGGGGGGAGGCCAAAAACTCGTCTTC. The chain uses TRBV7-9 and TRBJ1-2; TRBD1 might be the D (5 bases). Per the germline V gene, CDR1 is SEHNR and CDR2 is FQNEAQ (reference sequence). CDR3 length: 14 amino acids.

The chain is built from TRBV28 and TRBJ1-1; D not certain. The CDR3 runs to 13 residues. Germline-derived CDR1 and CDR2 are MDHEN and SYDVKM. Trimming shortened V by 5 bases and J by 4 bases, and 11 bases separated the two germline ends. CDR3 bases: TGTGCCAGCAGTACGGAGTGGGCCACTGAAGCTTTCTTT. Translated: CASSTEWATEAFF.

The CDR3 sequence is CASSLARGEWEQYF. CDR3 in DNA: TGTGCCAGCAGCTTAGCCAGGGGAGAATGGGAGCAGTACTTC. V and J are TRBV11-2 and TRBJ2-7; possible D gene TRBD1, 6 bases. Germline values: CDR1 SGHAT, CDR2 FQNNGV. The CDR3 runs to 14 residues. V was cut by 1 base and J by 7 bases, with 14 bases left in between.

Concerning this clone itself: The sample has other DNA sequences that encode this CDR3 too. This chain joins TRBV6-1 and TRBJ2-7; no clear D gene. Germline V lookup: CDR1 MNHNS, CDR2 SASEGT. The V gene lost 3 bases and the J gene lost 1 base, with 10 bases spanning the gap. The CDR3 has 14 residues. CDR3 amino acids: CASSEMGQSYEQYF. CDR3 nucleotides: TGTGCCAGCAGTGAGATGGGCCAGTCCTACGAGCAGTACTTC.

J is TRBJ2-5 and V is TRBV7-9; no clear D gene. The CDR3 is made up of 14 amino acids. Trimming removed 3 bases from V and 2 bases from J, with 10 bases in between. Germline CDR1 is SEHNR and CDR2 is FQNEAQ (reference sequence). CDR3 region: CASSFAWDQETQYF. As DNA, the CDR3 is TGTGCCAGCAGCTTCGCCTGGGATCAAGAGACCCAGTACTTC.

The genes are TRBV5-4 and TRBJ1-6, with D unclear. The CDR3 is 15 residues long. V gave up 0 bases and J gave up 8 bases, with 12 bases separating them. Germline V lookup: CDR1 SGHNT, CDR2 YYREEE (reference sequence). The CDR3 bases are TGTGCCAGCAGCTTGGGAGAGGGTTTTGATTCACCCCTCCACTTT. Translating gives CASSLGEGFDSPLHF. The full variable domain, in which reference TRBV5-4 and TRBJ1-6 provide the parts outside the CDR3, is ETGVTQSPTHLIKTRGQQVTLRCSSQSGHNTVSWYQQALGQGPQFIFQYYREEENGRGNFPPRFSGLQFPNYSSELNVNALELDDSALYLCASSLGEGFDSPLHFGNGTRLTVT.

The chain carries TRBV30 and TRBJ2-5; D is unresolved. The CDR3 consists of 12 residues. V was pared by 4 bases and J by 3 bases, with 9 bases between. Germline V lookup: CDR1 GTSNPN, CDR2 SVGIG (reference sequence). The CDR3 sequence: CAWIRSEETQYF. The CDR3 DNA is TGTGCCTGGATTAGATCCGAAGAGACCCAGTACTTC. The whole variable domain, remainder taken from reference TRBV30 and TRBJ2-5, is SQTIHQWPATLVQPVGSPLSLECTVEGTSNPNLYWYRQAAGRGLQLLFYSVGIGQISSEVPQNLSASRPQDRQFILSSKKLLLSDSGFYLCAWIRSEETQYFGPGTRLLVL.

The chain is built from TRBV6-5 and TRBJ2-7; D is unresolved. The CDR3 is 13 residues long. The V gene lost 2 bases and the J gene lost 3 bases, with 8 bases spanning the gap. Germline V gene sequence: CDR1 MNHEY, CDR2 SVGAGI. CDR3 sequence reads: CASSYRTGYEQYF. DNA of the CDR3: TGTGCCAGCAGTTACCGGACGGGCTACGAGCAGTACTTC.

V gene TRBV19 combines with J gene TRBJ2-2; 8 bases fit TRBD1. The CDR3 sequence is 15 residues long. V was clipped by 5 bases and J by 5 bases; unmatched bases: 7. Looked up from germline, CDR1 is LNHDA and CDR2 is SQIVND (reference sequence). This CDR3 reads CASSSTGTGTGELFF. The CDR3, as DNA: TGTGCCAGTAGTTCGACCGGGACAGGAACCGGGGAGCTGTTTTTT.

V gene TRBV10-3 combines with J gene TRBJ2-5, with D maybe TRBD1 (5 bases). The germline CDR1 and CDR2 sequences are ENHRY and SYGVKD. V was pared by 4 bases and J by 2 bases, with 8 bases between. This CDR3 is built from 13 residues. The CDR3 here is CAISGTKQETQYF. DNA for the CDR3: TGTGCCATCAGTGGGACAAAACAAGAGACCCAGTACTTC.

With respect to this clone: The same CDR3 arises from other DNA sequences in this sample as well. The CDR3 DNA reads as TGTGCCATCAGCGAGGGACAGATGAACACTGAAGCTTTCTTT. Residues: CAISEGQMNTEAFF. The chain is built from TRBV10-3 and TRBJ1-1; 7 nucleotides agree with TRBD1. V shed 6 bases and J 0 bases; nucleotides not matched to a gene: 4. Germline CDR1 and CDR2: ENHRY and SYGVKD. The CDR3 is 14 amino acids.

As DNA, the CDR3 is TGCGCCAGCAGCTTGTTACCTAACTACGAGCAGTACTTC. Protein product: CASSLLPNYEQYF. J is TRBJ2-7 and V is TRBV5-1; no firm D call. This CDR3 has 13 residues. V dropped 1 base and J dropped 3 bases, with 8 bases sitting between them. Germline-derived CDR1 and CDR2 are SGHRS and YFSETQ. Variable domain in full (rest from reference TRBV5-1 and TRBJ2-7): KAGVTQTPRYLIKTRGQQVTLSCSPISGHRSVSWYQQTPGQGLQFLFEYFSETQRNKGNFPGRFSGRQFSNSRSEMNVSTLELGDSALYLCASSLLPNYEQYFGPGTRLTVT.

The chain carries TRBV5-4 and TRBJ1-4; 7 nucleotides line up with TRBD1. The V gene end was trimmed by 4 bases and the J gene end by 7 bases; junction bases not matched to a gene: 10. This CDR3 region has 15 residues. Germline CDR1 reads SGHNT; CDR2 reads YYREEE (reference sequence). This CDR3 is CASSAGGGRSEKLFF. The CDR3 DNA reads as TGTGCCAGCAGCGCTGGAGGGGGCAGGAGTGAAAAACTGTTTTTT.

Remarks on this clone: The junction departs from the called germline gene at one end, perhaps through a read error. The chain is built from TRBV4-3 and TRBJ1-1; D gene ambiguous. This CDR3 is built from 14 residues. Germline V gene data show CDR1 as LGHNA and CDR2 as YSLEER. The CDR3 bases are TGCGCCAGCAGCAAAGATTCAATCTGGAAGGAAGCTTTCTTT. Amino acid sequence: CASSKDSIWKEAFF.

The chain combines TRBV25-1 with TRBJ1-1; D ambiguous. V was trimmed by 1 base and J by 4 bases, leaving 4 bases between them. This CDR3 region has 12 residues. The germline V gene encodes CDR1 MGHDK and CDR2 SYGVNS. The chain's CDR3 is CASSESTTEAFF. The CDR3 nucleotides read TGTGCCAGCAGTGAATCTACCACTGAAGCTTTCTTT.

This rearrangement joins TRBV5-6 to TRBJ1-2, with 8 bases aligning to TRBD1. After removal of 5 bases from V and 8 bases from J, the junction contained 8 bases not matched to a gene. The germline gives CDR1 SGHDT, CDR2 YYEEEE. The CDR3 extends over 13 amino acids. The chain's CDR3 is CASRQTGAWGYTF. CDR3 nucleotide sequence: TGTGCCAGCAGGCAGACAGGGGCCTGGGGCTACACCTTC.

This rearrangement joins TRBV19 to TRBJ2-5; 9 bases line up with TRBD1. The ends lost 5 bases at V and 4 bases at J; junction bases unmatched: 8. This CDR3 has 15 amino acids. CDR1 LNHDA and CDR2 SQIVND come from the germline V gene (reference sequence). The CDR3 DNA reads as TGTGCCAGTAGTTCGTCGACAGGGGGGGGAGAGACCCAGTACTTC. Its translation: CASSSSTGGGETQYF.

The rearrangement links TRBV7-9 to TRBJ1-2; 7 nucleotides line up with TRBD1. V shed 6 bases, J shed 8 bases, and the junction held 12 bases outside the gene matches. Germline CDR1 reads SEHNR; CDR2 reads FQNEAQ (reference sequence). CDR3 length: 14 residues. The CDR3 reads CASRLTGEGYGYTF. DNA for the CDR3: TGTGCCAGCAGGCTAACAGGGGAGGGATACGGCTACACCTTC. Supplemented by reference TRBV7-9 and TRBJ1-2, the full variable domain reads DTGVSQNPRHKITKRGQNVTFRCDPISEHNRLYWYRQTLGQGPEFLTYFQNEAQLEKSRLLSDRFSAERPKGSFSTLEIQRTEQGDSAMYLCASRLTGEGYGYTFGSGTRLTVV.

This chain uses TRBV7-9 with TRBJ1-1, with D possibly TRBD1 on 5 matching bases. The CDR3 is made up of 13 amino acids. Trimming took 6 bases from V and 7 from J, leaving 15 bases between them. CDR1 is SEHNR, CDR2 FQNEAQ, per germline (reference sequence). CDR3: CASSRQLQGEAFF. CDR3 sequence (DNA): TGTGCCAGCAGTCGACAGCTGCAGGGTGAAGCTTTCTTT. The full variable domain, its missing parts supplied by reference TRBV7-9 and TRBJ1-1, is DTGVSQNPRHKITKRGQNVTFRCDPISEHNRLYWYRQTLGQGPEFLTYFQNEAQLEKSRLLSDRFSAERPKGSFSTLEIQRTEQGDSAMYLCASSRQLQGEAFFGQGTRLTVV.

The chain couples TRBV10-1 to TRBJ2-4; the D is unclear. The germline V gene encodes CDR1 WNHNN and CDR2 SYGVQD (reference sequence). There are 16 residues in the CDR3. Trimming took off 0 bases at V and 0 bases at J, with 9 bases between the two ends. Here the CDR3 DNA reads TGCGCCAGCAGTGAGTCACACCTACTAGCCAAAAACATTCAGTACTTC. This codes for CASSESHLLAKNIQYF.